This T cell receptor (beta chain) stems from a study of T cell responses to AZD1222 COVID-19 vaccine. The V gene lost 7 bases and the J gene lost 3 bases, with 15 bases spanning the gap. There are 14 residues in the CDR3. The V gene's germline CDR1 is SGHVS and CDR2 FQNEAQ. This clone is a singleton in its sample. The target antigen is unknown. Whole-study findings and limits: Most donors were white British, females outnumbered males, and clonal diversity was possibly underestimated.

The data were produced by immunoSEQ multiplex PCR, yet TCRdb's version contains in-frame clones alone and is incomplete. Of around 58,000 clones in the sample, around 80% were seen once. This TCR derives from an adult in good health. Specimen: peripheral blood, collected on day 0 of AZD1222 vaccination. The chain joins TRBV7-8 to TRBJ1-2, with a possible D match to TRBD1 (6 bases). This chain's CDR3 is CASTRLGGDYGYTF. CDR3 DNA: TGTGCCAGCACCCGCTTGGGGGGCGACTATGGCTACACCTTC.